This TCR beta chain was recorded in a study of CD8 T cells in Susac syndrome. Trimming removed 5 bases at V and 0 bases at J, with 8 bases between. The CDR3 length is 14 residues. Sequencing of TCR beta was carried out in blood CD8+ and CD4+ T cells. Random hexamers were used to reverse transcribe an amount of about 0.5 to 1 ug RNA. Amplification of TCR beta CDR3 was carried out by immunoSEQ multiplex PCR, which covered 54 Vbeta and 13 Jbeta segments. MiXCR, applied by TCRdb to the immunoSEQ multiplex PCR reads, yields one record per CDR3 protein. The table shows around 180,000 distinct CDR3 sequences, with over 85% occurring only once. Study outcomes and limitations: As the study acknowledged, the number of individuals in its TCR sequencing and HLA analysis was relatively small.

Concerning this clonotype: Its matching antigen is unknown.

The sequence was collected from a human donor with multiple sclerosis. Sequencing was performed on CD4+ T cells from PBMCs. The rearrangement joins TRBV12-3 or TRBV12-4 to TRBJ1-5; D is unclear. The CDR3 DNA reads as TGTGCCAGCAGTGGTGTAAATAGCAATCAGCCCCAGCATTTT. This sequence encodes CASSGVNSNQPQHF.